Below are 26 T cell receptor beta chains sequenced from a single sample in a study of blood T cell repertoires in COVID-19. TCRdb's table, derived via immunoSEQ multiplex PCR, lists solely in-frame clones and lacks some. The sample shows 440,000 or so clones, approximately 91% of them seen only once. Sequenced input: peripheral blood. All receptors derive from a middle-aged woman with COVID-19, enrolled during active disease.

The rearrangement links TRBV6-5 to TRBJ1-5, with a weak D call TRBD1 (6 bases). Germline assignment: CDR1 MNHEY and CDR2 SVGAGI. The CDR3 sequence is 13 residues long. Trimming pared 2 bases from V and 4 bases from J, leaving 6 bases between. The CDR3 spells CASSYDRNQPQHF. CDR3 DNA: TGTGCCAGCAGTTACGACAGGAATCAGCCCCAGCATTTT.

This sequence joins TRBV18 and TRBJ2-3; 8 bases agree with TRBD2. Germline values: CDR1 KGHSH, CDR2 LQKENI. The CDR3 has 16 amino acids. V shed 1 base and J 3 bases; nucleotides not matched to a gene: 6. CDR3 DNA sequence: TGTGCCAGCTCACCACTTCTAGCGGGTAATACAGATACGCAGTATTTT. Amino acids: CASSPLLAGNTDTQYF.

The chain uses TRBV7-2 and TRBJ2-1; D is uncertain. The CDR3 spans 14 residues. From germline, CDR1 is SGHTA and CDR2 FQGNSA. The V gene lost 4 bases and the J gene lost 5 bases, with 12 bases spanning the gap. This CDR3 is CASSSGTANNEQFF. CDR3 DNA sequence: TGTGCCAGCAGCTCAGGAACTGCGAACAATGAGCAGTTCTTC.

The CDR3 loop reads CASKQGQSNYGYTF. CDR3 DNA sequence: TGTGCCAGCAAACAAGGACAGTCGAACTATGGCTACACCTTC. The chain joins TRBV6-6 to TRBJ1-2; tentatively, D is TRBD1 (6 bases). V was clipped by 7 bases and J by 2 bases, with 14 bases between them. This CDR3 contains 14 residues. CDR1 is MNHNY, CDR2 SVGAGI, per germline (reference sequence).

The CDR3 sequence: CASSPTRGVEQPQHF. CDR3 in DNA: TGCGCCAGCAGCCCTACACGGGGGGTGGAGCAGCCCCAGCATTTT. This sequence joins TRBV4-1 and TRBJ1-5; D possibly corresponds to TRBD1 (5 bases). In germline, CDR1 is MGHRA, CDR2 YSYEKL. V was clipped by 4 bases and J by 7 bases, with 17 bases between them. The CDR3 has 15 residues.

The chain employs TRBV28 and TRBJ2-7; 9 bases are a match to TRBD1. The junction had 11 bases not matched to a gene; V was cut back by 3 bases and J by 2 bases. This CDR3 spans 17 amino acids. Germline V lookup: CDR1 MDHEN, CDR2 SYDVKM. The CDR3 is CASSLGGTGYPAYEQYF. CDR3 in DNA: TGTGCCAGCAGTTTGGGGGGGACAGGGTACCCTGCCTACGAGCAGTACTTC.

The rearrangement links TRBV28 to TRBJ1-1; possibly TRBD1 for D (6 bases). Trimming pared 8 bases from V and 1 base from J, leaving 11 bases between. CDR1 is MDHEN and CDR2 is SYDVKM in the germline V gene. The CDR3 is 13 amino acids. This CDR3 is CASQDRTNTEAFF. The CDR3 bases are TGTGCCAGCCAGGACAGAACGAACACTGAAGCTTTCTTT.

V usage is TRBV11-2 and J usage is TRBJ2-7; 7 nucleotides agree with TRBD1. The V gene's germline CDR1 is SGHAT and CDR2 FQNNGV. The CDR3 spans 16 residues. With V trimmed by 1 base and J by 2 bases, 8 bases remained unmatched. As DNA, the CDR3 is TGTGCCAGCAGCTTAGCCCCACAGGGGTCCGCCTACGAGCAGTACTTC. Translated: CASSLAPQGSAYEQYF. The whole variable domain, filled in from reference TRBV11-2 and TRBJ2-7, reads EAGVAQSPRYKIIEKRQSVAFWCNPISGHATLYWYQQILGQGPKLLIQFQNNGVVDDSQLPKDRFSAERLKGVDSTLKIQPAKLEDSAVYLCASSLAPQGSAYEQYFGPGTRLTVT.

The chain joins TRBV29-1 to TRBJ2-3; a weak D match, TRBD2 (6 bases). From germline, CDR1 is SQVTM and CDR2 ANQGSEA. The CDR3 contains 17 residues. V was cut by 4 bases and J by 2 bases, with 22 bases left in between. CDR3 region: CSVGGGAARGATDTQYF. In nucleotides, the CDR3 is TGCAGCGTTGGGGGCGGGGCAGCCCGGGGCGCCACAGATACGCAGTATTTT.

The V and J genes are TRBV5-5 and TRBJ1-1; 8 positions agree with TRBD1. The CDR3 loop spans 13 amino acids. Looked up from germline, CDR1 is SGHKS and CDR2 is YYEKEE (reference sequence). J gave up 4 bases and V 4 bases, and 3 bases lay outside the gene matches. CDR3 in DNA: TGTGCCAGCAGCGTGGACAGGGTCACTGAAGCTTTCTTT. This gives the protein CASSVDRVTEAFF.

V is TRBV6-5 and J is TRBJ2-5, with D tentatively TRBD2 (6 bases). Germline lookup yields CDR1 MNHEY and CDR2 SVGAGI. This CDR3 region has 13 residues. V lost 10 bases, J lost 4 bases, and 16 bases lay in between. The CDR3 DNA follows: TGTGCCACCCGACTGGGGGGAGGAGAGACCCAGTACTTC. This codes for CATRLGGGETQYF.

CDR3 sequence (DNA): TGTGCCAGTAGTATCCCACCCGGGGCCTACAATGAGCAGTTCTTC. It yields the protein CASSIPPGAYNEQFF. The rearrangement joins TRBV19 to TRBJ2-1; D may be TRBD2 (5 bases). Germline assignment: CDR1 LNHDA and CDR2 SQIVND (reference sequence). CDR3 length: 15 residues. V lost 3 bases, J lost 2 bases, and 11 bases lay in between. Full variable domain (outside the CDR3, taken from reference TRBV19 and TRBJ2-1): DGGITQSPKYLFRKEGQNVTLSCEQNLNHDAMYWYRQDPGQGLRLIYYSQIVNDFQKGDIAEGYSVSREKKESFPLTVTSAQKNPTAFYLCASSIPPGAYNEQFFGPGTRLTVL.

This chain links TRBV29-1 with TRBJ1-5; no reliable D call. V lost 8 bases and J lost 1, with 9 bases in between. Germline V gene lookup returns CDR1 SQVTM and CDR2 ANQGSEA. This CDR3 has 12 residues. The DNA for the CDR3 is TGCAGCACCCGGGAGAGCAATCAGCCCCAGCATTTT. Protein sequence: CSTRESNQPQHF.

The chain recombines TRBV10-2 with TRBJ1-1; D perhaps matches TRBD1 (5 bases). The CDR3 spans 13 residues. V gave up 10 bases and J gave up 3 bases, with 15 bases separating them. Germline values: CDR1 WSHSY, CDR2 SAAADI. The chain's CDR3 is CATGRGGDTEAFF. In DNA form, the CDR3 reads TGCGCCACCGGACGGGGGGGGGACACTGAAGCTTTCTTT.

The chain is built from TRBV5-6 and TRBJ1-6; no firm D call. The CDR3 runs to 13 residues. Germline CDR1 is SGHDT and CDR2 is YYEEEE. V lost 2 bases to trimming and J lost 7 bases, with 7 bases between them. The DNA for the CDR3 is TGTGCCAGCAGCTTTCAGATGAATTCACCCCTCCACTTT. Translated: CASSFQMNSPLHF.

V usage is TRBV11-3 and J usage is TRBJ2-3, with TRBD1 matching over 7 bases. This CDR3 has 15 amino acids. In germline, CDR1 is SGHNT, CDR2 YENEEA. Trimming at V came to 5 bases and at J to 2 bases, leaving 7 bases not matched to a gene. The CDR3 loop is CASSEGGQITDTQYF. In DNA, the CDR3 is TGTGCCAGCAGCGAAGGGGGACAGATCACAGATACGCAGTATTTT.

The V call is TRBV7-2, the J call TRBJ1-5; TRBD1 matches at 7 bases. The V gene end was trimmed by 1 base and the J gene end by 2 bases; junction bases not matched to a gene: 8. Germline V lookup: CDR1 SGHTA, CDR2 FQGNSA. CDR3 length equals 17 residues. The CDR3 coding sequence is TGTGCCAGCAGCTTAGAACTTAGGCAGGGGGGCAATCAGCCCCAGCATTTT. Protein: CASSLELRQGGNQPQHF.

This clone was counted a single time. The CDR3 DNA reads TGTGCCAGTAGTACCGGGACTTCGGAGCAGTTCTTC. This encodes CASSTGTSEQFF. The genes are TRBV19 and TRBJ2-1, with D perhaps matching TRBD2 (6 bases). CDR1 is LNHDA, CDR2 SQIVND, per germline (reference sequence). The CDR3 length is 12 residues. V lost 4 bases and J lost 10, with 11 bases in between.

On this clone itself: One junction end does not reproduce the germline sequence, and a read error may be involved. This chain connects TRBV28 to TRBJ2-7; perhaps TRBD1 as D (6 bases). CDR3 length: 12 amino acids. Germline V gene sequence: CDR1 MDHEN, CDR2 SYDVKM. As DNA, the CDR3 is TGCGCCTCAGGGGCCTTCTCCTACGAGCAGTACTTC. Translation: CASGAFSYEQYF.

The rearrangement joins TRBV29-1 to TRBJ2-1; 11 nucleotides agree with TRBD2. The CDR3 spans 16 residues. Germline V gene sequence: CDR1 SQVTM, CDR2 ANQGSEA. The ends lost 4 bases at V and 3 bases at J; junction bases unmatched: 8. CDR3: CSVGGAGLAVYNEQFF. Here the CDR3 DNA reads TGCAGCGTTGGAGGGGCGGGACTAGCGGTCTACAATGAGCAGTTCTTC.

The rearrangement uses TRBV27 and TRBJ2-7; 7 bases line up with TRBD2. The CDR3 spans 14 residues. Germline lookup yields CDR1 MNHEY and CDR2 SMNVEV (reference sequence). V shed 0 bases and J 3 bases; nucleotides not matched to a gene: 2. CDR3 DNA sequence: TGTGCCAGCAGTTTATCGGGAGGGTTCTACGAGCAGTACTTC. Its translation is CASSLSGGFYEQYF.

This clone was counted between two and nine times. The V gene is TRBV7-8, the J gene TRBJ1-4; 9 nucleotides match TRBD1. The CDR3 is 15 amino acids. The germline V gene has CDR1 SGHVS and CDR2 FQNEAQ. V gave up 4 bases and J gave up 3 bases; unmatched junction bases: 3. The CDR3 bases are TGTGCCAGCAGCTCACAGGGGGCCCCTAATGAAAAACTGTTTTTT. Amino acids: CASSSQGAPNEKLFF.

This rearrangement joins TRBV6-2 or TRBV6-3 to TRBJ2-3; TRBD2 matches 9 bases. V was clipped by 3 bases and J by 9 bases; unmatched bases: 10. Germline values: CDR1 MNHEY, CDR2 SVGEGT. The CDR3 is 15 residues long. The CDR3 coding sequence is TGTGCCAGCAGTTATGGCGGGGGGGCAATTGACACGCAGTATTTT. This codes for CASSYGGGAIDTQYF.

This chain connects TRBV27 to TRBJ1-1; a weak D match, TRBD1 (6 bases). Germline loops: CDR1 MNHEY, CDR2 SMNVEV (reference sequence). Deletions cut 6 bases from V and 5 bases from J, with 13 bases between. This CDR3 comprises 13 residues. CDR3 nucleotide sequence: TGTGCCAGCAGAGGGGGGGGTGAAACTGAAGCTTTCTTT. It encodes CASRGGGETEAFF.

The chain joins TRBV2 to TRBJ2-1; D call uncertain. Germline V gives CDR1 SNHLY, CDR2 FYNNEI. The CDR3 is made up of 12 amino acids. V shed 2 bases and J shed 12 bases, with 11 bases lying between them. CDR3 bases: TGTGCCAGCAGTGAAACGAGGAGACGGCAGTTCTTC. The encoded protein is CASSETRRRQFF.

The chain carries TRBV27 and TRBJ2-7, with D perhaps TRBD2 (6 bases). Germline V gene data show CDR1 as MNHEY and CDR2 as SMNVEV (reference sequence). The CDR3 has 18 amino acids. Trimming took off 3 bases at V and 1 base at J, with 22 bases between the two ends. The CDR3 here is CASSLSGPLGDFSYEQYF. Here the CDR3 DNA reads TGTGCCAGCAGTTTGAGTGGGCCCCTGGGGGACTTTTCCTACGAGCAGTACTTC.